This T cell receptor (beta chain) was found in a study of T cells in Graves' hyperthyroidism and ophthalmopathy. Germline V gene sequence: CDR1 SGHAT, CDR2 FQNNGV. Trimming removed 1 base at V and 2 bases at J, with 14 bases between. The length of the CDR3 is 16 residues. At least ten counts were recorded for this clonotype. The investigators amplified TCR beta CDR3 regions from RNA transcripts. First-round RT-PCR of the TCR CDR3 relied on the HTBI primer set. MiXCR, run by TCRdb on the multiplex PCR reads, gives a single entry per CDR3 protein. The data hold fewer than 750,000 distinct CDR3 sequences, with roughly 14% observed a single time.

The rearrangement joins TRBV11-2 to TRBJ2-5; D is undetermined. Sequencing was performed on blood. The origin of this receptor is a woman aged 45 to 65 with Graves' ophthalmopathy. The CDR3 coding sequence is TGTGCCAGCAGCTTAGTGAGTGTGGCAGGACAAGAGACCCAGTACTTC. This sequence encodes CASSLVSVAGQETQYF.